A single sample is the source of the 8 T cell receptor beta chains below, sequenced in a study of T-cell reconstitution after alpha-beta-depleted transplantation in children. Unique molecular identifiers were used to barcode this TCRbeta library. TCRdb itself ran the PCR reads through MiXCR, one entry per CDR3 protein. In the table there are approximately 270,000 distinct CDR3 sequences, 9.9% of which are singletons. Material: PBMCs from the stem cell graft donor, obtained from the stem cell graft. These receptors came from a human donor who donated a stem cell graft to a child with SCID.

The CDR3 loop reads CASSLPPGVDAFF. The CDR3, as DNA: TGCGCCAGCAGCTTGCCCCCAGGGGTCGACGCTTTCTTT. V gene TRBV5-1 combines with J gene TRBJ1-1; a possible D gene is TRBD1 (6 bases). The V end was cut by 1 base, the J end by 11 bases, with 15 bases between. The germline gives CDR1 SGHRS, CDR2 YFSETQ. The CDR3 spans 13 residues.

V is TRBV2 and J is TRBJ2-2, with D possibly being TRBD1 (6 bases). Germline CDR1 is SNHLY and CDR2 is FYNNEI. Deletions cut 7 bases from V and 5 bases from J, with 14 bases between. The CDR3 runs to 14 residues. The chain's CDR3 is CASIQNRVTGELFF. The CDR3 DNA reads as TGTGCCAGCATCCAGAACAGGGTGACCGGGGAGCTGTTTTTT.

This chain uses TRBV6-1 with TRBJ2-7; D gene uncertain. The CDR3 runs to 15 residues. Germline V gene sequence: CDR1 MNHNS, CDR2 SASEGT. Between the trimmed V and J ends, which lost 6 bases and 0 bases, there was a span of 15 bases. For the CDR3, the DNA is TGTGCCAGCAGCCGAAACCCGTCAGGCTCCTACGAGCAGTACTTC. This translates into CASSRNPSGSYEQYF.

This clonotype was found a few times. The chain combines TRBV5-5 with TRBJ2-3; D call uncertain. Trimming cost V 0 bases and J 4 bases, with 9 bases left between them. The CDR3 covers 14 residues. Germline V lookup: CDR1 SGHKS, CDR2 YYEKEE (reference sequence). The CDR3 is CASSLGYGADTQYF. The CDR3 DNA follows: TGTGCCAGCAGCTTGGGATATGGGGCAGATACGCAGTATTTT.

The chain couples TRBV20-1 to TRBJ2-1; 14 bases match TRBD2. The CDR3 totals 16 residues. With 5 bases clipped from V and 8 bases from J, the junction kept 11 bases outside the gene matches. Germline CDR1 reads DFQATT; CDR2 reads SNEGSKA (reference sequence). CDR3 sequence: CSAESRLAGGWDEQFF. The CDR3, as DNA: TGCAGTGCTGAAAGTCGACTAGCGGGGGGGTGGGATGAGCAGTTCTTC.

This clonotype was picked up a small number of times. V usage is TRBV28 and J usage is TRBJ1-2; D is ambiguous. From germline, CDR1 is MDHEN and CDR2 SYDVKM. The V end was cut by 9 bases, the J end by 8 bases, with 10 bases between. The CDR3 length is 10 residues. The CDR3, as DNA: TGTGCCAGTTGGGGAGAGGGCTACACCTTC. This sequence encodes CASWGEGYTF.

This clonotype was detected only once. With a much larger clone just one base away, this may be a read error. The gene calls are TRBV6-5 and TRBJ2-3; D call uncertain. Germline-derived CDR1 and CDR2 are MNHEY and SVGAGI. The CDR3 runs 15 residues. V lost 6 bases to trimming and J lost 0 bases, with 13 bases between them. The chain's CDR3 is CASSFSVTSTDTQYF. The CDR3, as DNA: TGTGCCAGCAGCTTTTCAGTAACTAGCACAGATACGCAGTATTTT.

The rearrangement joins TRBV5-6 to TRBJ2-1; 8 bases are shared with TRBD1. The CDR3 is 13 amino acids. The germline V gene has CDR1 SGHDT and CDR2 YYEEEE. Losses at the gene ends were 4 bases for V and 9 bases for J; bases not matched to a gene: 6. CDR3 loop: CASSHRQGIEQFF. The CDR3 DNA follows: TGTGCCAGCAGCCATAGACAGGGGATTGAGCAGTTCTTC.